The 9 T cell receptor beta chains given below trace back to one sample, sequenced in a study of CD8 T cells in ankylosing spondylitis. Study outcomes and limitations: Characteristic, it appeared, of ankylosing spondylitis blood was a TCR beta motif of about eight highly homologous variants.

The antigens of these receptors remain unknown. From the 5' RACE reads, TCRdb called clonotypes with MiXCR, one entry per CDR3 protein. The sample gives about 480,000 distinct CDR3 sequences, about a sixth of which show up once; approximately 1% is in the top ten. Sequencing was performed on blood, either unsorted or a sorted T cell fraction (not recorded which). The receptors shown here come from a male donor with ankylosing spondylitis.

Here the CDR3 DNA reads TGCGCCAGCAGCTTGGAGGGAGCGGGCTCCGAGCAGTACTTC. Its protein product is CASSLEGAGSEQYF. The gene calls are TRBV5-1 and TRBJ2-7; a weak D match, TRBD2 (6 bases). Germline-derived CDR1 and CDR2 are SGHRS and YFSETQ. The V gene lost 0 bases and the J gene lost 6 bases, with 13 bases spanning the gap. The CDR3 consists of 14 residues.

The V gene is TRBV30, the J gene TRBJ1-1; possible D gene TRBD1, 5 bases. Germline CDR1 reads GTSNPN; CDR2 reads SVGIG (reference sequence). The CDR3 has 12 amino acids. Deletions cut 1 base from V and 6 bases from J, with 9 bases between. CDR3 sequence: CAWSDRMAEAFF. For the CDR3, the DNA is TGTGCCTGGAGTGACAGGATGGCTGAAGCTTTCTTT.

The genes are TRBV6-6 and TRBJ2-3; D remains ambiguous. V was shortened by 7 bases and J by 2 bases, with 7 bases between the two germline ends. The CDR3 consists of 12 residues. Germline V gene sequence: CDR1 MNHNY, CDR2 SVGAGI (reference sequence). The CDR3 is CASKAVTDTQYF. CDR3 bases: TGTGCCAGCAAGGCAGTCACAGATACGCAGTATTTT.

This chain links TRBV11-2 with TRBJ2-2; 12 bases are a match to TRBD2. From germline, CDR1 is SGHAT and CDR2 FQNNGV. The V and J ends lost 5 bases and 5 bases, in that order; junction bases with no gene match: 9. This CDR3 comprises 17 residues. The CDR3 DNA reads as TGTGCCAGCAGCAACAGACTAGCGGGAGTAGTGACCGGGGAGCTGTTTTTT. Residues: CASSNRLAGVVTGELFF. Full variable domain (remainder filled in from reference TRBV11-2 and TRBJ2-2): EAGVAQSPRYKIIEKRQSVAFWCNPISGHATLYWYQQILGQGPKLLIQFQNNGVVDDSQLPKDRFSAERLKGVDSTLKIQPAKLEDSAVYLCASSNRLAGVVTGELFFGEGSRLTVL.

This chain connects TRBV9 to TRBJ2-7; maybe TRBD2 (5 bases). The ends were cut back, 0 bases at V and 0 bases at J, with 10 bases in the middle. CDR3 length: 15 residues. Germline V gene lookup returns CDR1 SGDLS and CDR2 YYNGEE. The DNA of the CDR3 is TGTGCCAGCAGCGTAGACGGTGGGAGCTCCTACGAGCAGTACTTC. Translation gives CASSVDGGSSYEQYF. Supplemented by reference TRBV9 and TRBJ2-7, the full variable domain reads DSGVTQTPKHLITATGQRVTLRCSPRSGDLSVYWYQQSLDQGLQFLIQYYNGEERAKGNILERFSAQQFPDLHSELNLSSLELGDSALYFCASSVDGGSSYEQYFGPGTRLTVT.

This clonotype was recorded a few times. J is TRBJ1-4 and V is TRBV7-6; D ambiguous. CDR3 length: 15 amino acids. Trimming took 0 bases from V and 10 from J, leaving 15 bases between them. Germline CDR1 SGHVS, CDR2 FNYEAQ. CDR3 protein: CASSLAESGVGKLFF. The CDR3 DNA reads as TGTGCCAGCAGCTTAGCGGAGAGCGGGGTGGGAAAACTGTTTTTT.

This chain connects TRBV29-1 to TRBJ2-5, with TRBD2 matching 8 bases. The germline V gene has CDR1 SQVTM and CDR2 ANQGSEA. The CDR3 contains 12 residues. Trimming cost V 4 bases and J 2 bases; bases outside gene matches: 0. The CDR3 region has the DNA TGCAGCGTTGCGGGGGGGCAAGAGACCCAGTACTTC. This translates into CSVAGGQETQYF.

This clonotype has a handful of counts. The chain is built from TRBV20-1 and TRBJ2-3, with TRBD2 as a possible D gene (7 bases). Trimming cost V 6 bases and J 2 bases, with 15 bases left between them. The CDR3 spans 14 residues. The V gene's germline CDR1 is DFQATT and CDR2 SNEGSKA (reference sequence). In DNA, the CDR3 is TGCAGTGCCAGGGGTGGGGGGGTCACAGATACGCAGTATTTT. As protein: CSARGGGVTDTQYF.

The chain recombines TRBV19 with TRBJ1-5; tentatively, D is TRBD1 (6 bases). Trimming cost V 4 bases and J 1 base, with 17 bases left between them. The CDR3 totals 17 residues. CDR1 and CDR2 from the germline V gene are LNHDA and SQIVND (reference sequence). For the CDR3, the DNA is TGTGCCAGTAGTACGAGGGCAGGACAGTTGAGCAATCAGCCCCAGCATTTT. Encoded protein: CASSTRAGQLSNQPQHF.